These T cell receptor beta chains were read from a single sample in a study of technical replicates of blood from a few donors. Sequenced by immunoSEQ multiplex PCR; TCRdb stores in-frame clones only, minus some. Of about 86,000 clones in the sample, roughly 95% were seen once. The sequenced material came from T cells isolated from PBMCs. The receptors come from a human donor in good health. Both conserved end residues are trimmed from each CDR3.

v_gene | CDR3aa
TRBV15 | ATRTSAITDTQY
TRBV27 | ASSWRERYEQY
TRBV9 | ASSVVPDNNEQF
TRBV30 | AWNLGGTEAF
TRBV5-5 | ASSRVNTEAF
TRBV6-6 | ASSNSYEQY
TRBV7-9 | ASSLAQGELSAQH
TRBV28 | ASSHDSFNFYEQY
TRBV28 | ASRRPGRGLSYEQY
TRBV5-4 | ASSLGTSGSTDTQY
TRBV7-7 | ASSRDRVPHNEQF
TRBV28 | ASSLGWTGMNTEAF
TRBV11-3 | ASSLAGGDGELF
TRBV28 | ASSQFYEQY
TRBV10-3 | AISESRGGELF
TRBV5-4 | ASSLVGQTPYEQY
TRBV7-9 | ASSFSGLGAYNEQF
TRBV21-1 | ASSGLAGFGSEQY
TRBV13 | ASSRTGGQPQH
TRBV19 | ASSIEGARAEAF
TRBV6-6 | ASRGDIVVQPQH
TRBV19 | ASSTNRNTGELF
TRBV29-1 | SVESGTGGTDTQY
TRBV4-1 | ASSQDLPGRETQY